This T cell receptor beta chain was captured in a study of cytomegalovirus exposure and HLA in healthy donors. The study's findings and limits: CMV serostatus was the sole immune exposure information available.

Comments on this clone: The antigen remains undetermined.

Germline V gene lookup returns CDR1 MNHEY and CDR2 SVGAGI. V was pared by 6 bases and J by 6 bases, with 14 bases between. The CDR3 extends over 13 amino acids. The PCR had 60 Vbeta and 13 Jbeta primers. Generated by immunoSEQ multiplex PCR, the TCRdb table keeps only in-frame clones and is missing some. The sample lists about 160,000 clones, approximately 80% occurring once. The source of this sequence is a woman aged 30 to 39 in good health and CMV-seropositive. Sequencing was done on a sample of PBMCs. This chain uses TRBV6-5 with TRBJ1-2; tentative D call: TRBD1 (6 bases). Here the CDR3 DNA reads TGTGCCAGCAGGCCCAGGGGCGATGATGGCTACACCTTC. Translating it yields CASRPRGDDGYTF.